This TCR beta chain was sequenced in a study of T cell responses to AZD1222 COVID-19 vaccine. Study-wide results and caveats: Repertoire collection took place solely once the T cell response had peaked. At baseline, just a handful of AZD1222 recipients tested seropositive.

Samples with a second dose at about 4 or about 12 weeks were pooled together. The sample holds a few counts of this clone. Its target is not known. TCRdb's table, derived via immunoSEQ multiplex PCR, lists solely in-frame clones and lacks some. The data contain under 150,000 clones, approximately 88% of them singletons. CDR1 and CDR2 from the germline V gene are SGHTA and FQGNSA. There are 15 residues in the CDR3. V was clipped by 5 bases and J by 7 bases; unmatched bases: 8. Here the sequenced sample was peripheral blood, taken 28 days after the second AZD1222 dose. The gene calls are TRBV7-2 and TRBJ1-6; 7 bases fit TRBD1. The TCR was taken from an adult who received the AZD1222 COVID-19 vaccine. The CDR3 here is CASSPRTGWNSPLHF. The CDR3 region has the DNA TGTGCCAGCAGCCCAAGGACAGGTTGGAATTCACCCCTCCACTTT.